The 30 T cell receptor beta chains presented below share a single source sample, sequenced in a study of blood T cells in healthy people across ages. A J-beta primer mix and a sample-barcoded 5' primer were used in a second PCR of roughly 6 to 12 cycles. TCRdb used MiXCR to reprocess the 5' RACE reads, holding one entry per CDR3 protein. The sample shows under 2,000,000 distinct CDR3 sequences, just under 50% of them seen only once. Sample: blood. These receptors came from a woman between 40 and 55 years old in good health.

This clonotype came up a few times. The chain carries TRBV4-2 and TRBJ2-4, with D tentatively TRBD1 (5 bases). Per the germline V gene, CDR1 is LGHNA and CDR2 is YNFKEQ. V was pared by 0 bases and J by 0 bases, with 12 bases between. The CDR3 is 17 residues long. CDR3 sequence (DNA): TGTGCCAGCAGCCAAGAGGGGCAGACCCTAGCCAAAAACATTCAGTACTTC. Protein product: CASSQEGQTLAKNIQYF.

The chain is built from TRBV7-2 and TRBJ2-6; TRBD1 agrees at 8 bases. Germline CDR1 SGHTA, CDR2 FQGNSA. This CDR3 comprises 17 residues. V was pared by 0 bases and J by 4 bases, with 5 bases of the junction left unmatched. CDR3 amino acids: CASSLAPGGTGANVLTF. CDR3 nucleotide sequence: TGTGCCAGCAGCTTAGCGCCAGGGGGCACCGGGGCCAACGTCCTGACTTTC.

The CDR3 DNA reads as TGTGCCAGCAGTTACTCGAACCCGGCCCTGGGCACTGAAGCTTTCTTT. Amino acid sequence: CASSYSNPALGTEAFF. V and J are TRBV6-2 or TRBV6-3 and TRBJ1-1; no reliable D call. Deletions cut 0 bases from V and 4 bases from J, with 15 bases between. Germline V gives CDR1 MNHEY, CDR2 SVGEGT. The CDR3 totals 16 residues.

This chain joins TRBV5-6 and TRBJ2-5, with TRBD1 matching over 7 bases. The last part of the DNA fits TRBJ2-7 better; the J call may be wrong. This CDR3 is 13 amino acids long. Germline V gives CDR1 SGHDT, CDR2 YYEEEE. The CDR3 coding sequence is TGTGCCAGCAGCTTCGACAGGGTAGACGAGCAGTACTTC. Its translation is CASSFDRVDEQYF.

The chain combines TRBV10-1 with TRBJ2-7, with 7 bases matching TRBD1. With V trimmed by 5 bases and J by 10 bases, 29 bases remained unmatched. CDR1 is WNHNN, CDR2 SYGVQD, per germline (reference sequence). This CDR3 has 19 amino acids. DNA of the CDR3: TGCGCCAGCAGTCCCGCTGCCCCCCCGAAGGACAGGCCCGAGCTACTCCAGTACTTC. It codes for CASSPAAPPKDRPELLQYF.

The chain couples TRBV28 to TRBJ2-7; 8 bases align to TRBD2. Germline V gives CDR1 MDHEN, CDR2 SYDVKM. Trimming removed 2 bases from V and 7 bases from J; junction bases left unmatched: 10. CDR3 size: 15 residues. CDR3 coding DNA: TGTGCCAGCAGTTTACGGGGGGGCGGTTACAATGAGCAGTACTTC. Translated, it gives CASSLRGGGYNEQYF.

This clonotype was counted once. The V call is TRBV29-1, the J call TRBJ2-5; no reliable D call. The germline CDR1 and CDR2 sequences are SQVTM and ANQGSEA. The CDR3 is made up of 13 amino acids. V lost 3 bases and J 11 bases, leaving 19 bases between the germline ends. In nucleotides, the CDR3 is TGCAGCGTTGAGGCGGTACCGCAGAGTGAGCAGTACTTC. Its translation is CSVEAVPQSEQYF.

This clonotype was detected a few times. The CDR3 here is CSVEVGWNQPQHF. The DNA for the CDR3 is TGCAGCGTTGAGGTTGGTTGGAATCAGCCCCAGCATTTT. This chain uses TRBV29-1 with TRBJ1-5; the D is unclear. Per germline, CDR1 SQVTM and CDR2 ANQGSEA. Trimming pared 3 bases from V and 4 bases from J, leaving 10 bases between. The CDR3 runs to 13 residues.

The CDR3 here is CASSEPGTGENTEAFF. CDR3 in DNA: TGTGCCAGCAGTGAACCCGGGACAGGGGAGAACACTGAAGCTTTCTTT. This chain links TRBV6-1 with TRBJ1-1; 10 nucleotides agree with TRBD1. With V trimmed by 2 bases and J by 1 base, 4 bases remained unmatched. The V gene's germline CDR1 is MNHNS and CDR2 SASEGT. The CDR3 runs 16 residues.

This clonotype was observed a few times. J is TRBJ2-7 and V is TRBV4-3; D remains ambiguous. The V gene's germline CDR1 is LGHNA and CDR2 YSLEER. The CDR3 consists of 15 residues. The V end lost 0 bases, the J end lost 3 bases, and 12 bases lay between the germline ends. CDR3 protein: CASSQDLSQIYEQYF. As DNA, the CDR3 is TGCGCCAGCAGCCAAGATCTCAGTCAGATCTACGAGCAGTACTTC.

Concerning this clonotype itself: One end of the junction does not line up with germline, which may come from a read error. V is TRBV7-2 and J is TRBJ1-2, with D uncertain. This CDR3 is built from 16 residues. CDR1 and CDR2 (germline): SGHTA, FQGNSA. The CDR3 here is CASSLLTIAFNDGYTF. For the CDR3, the DNA is TGTGCCAGCAGCTTACTTACTATAGCTTTTAACGATGGCTACACCTTC.

The chain is built from TRBV20-1 and TRBJ2-5; no reliable D call. Germline V CDR1 and CDR2: DFQATT, SNEGSKA (reference sequence). Deletions cut 5 bases from V and 3 bases from J, with 13 bases between. The CDR3 is made up of 13 amino acids. CDR3 in amino acids: CSAGKLLKETQYF. CDR3 bases: TGCAGTGCTGGGAAACTGCTGAAAGAGACCCAGTACTTC.

The table lists this clonotype with a few counts. V usage is TRBV20-1 and J usage is TRBJ2-5, with 10 nucleotides matching TRBD2. The CDR3 sequence is 15 residues long. V was pared by 3 bases and J by 1 base, with 5 bases of the junction left unmatched. In germline, CDR1 is DFQATT, CDR2 SNEGSKA (reference sequence). The CDR3 nucleotides are TGCAGTGCTAGCGTAGCGGGGGGTTTCCAAGAGACCCAGTACTTC. This sequence encodes CSASVAGGFQETQYF.

This clonotype came up a few times. The genes are TRBV4-1 and TRBJ1-2; tentatively, D is TRBD1 (5 bases). Germline-derived CDR1 and CDR2 are MGHRA and YSYEKL. This CDR3 region has 16 residues. The V gene lost 1 base and the J gene lost 7 bases, with 19 bases spanning the gap. The chain's CDR3 is CASSQVGAGAPSGYTF. The CDR3 DNA sequence: TGCGCCAGCAGCCAAGTCGGGGCCGGAGCTCCAAGTGGCTACACCTTC.

This clonotype was seen more than once but under ten times. The CDR3 DNA reads TGTGCCAGCAGCTTAGAAGGGAGTAGCGGGGGGGCGGTCGGGACCCAGTACTTC. Its protein product is CASSLEGSSGGAVGTQYF. J is TRBJ2-5 and V is TRBV7-2, with TRBD2 matching over 11 bases. V was pared by 1 base and J by 7 bases, with 14 bases of the junction left unmatched. The CDR3 length is 18 residues. The germline V gene encodes CDR1 SGHTA and CDR2 FQGNSA.

This chain uses TRBV24-1 with TRBJ1-2; D may be TRBD1 (5 bases). V gave up 8 bases and J gave up 4 bases, with 22 bases separating them. The CDR3 totals 16 residues. The germline gives CDR1 KGHDR, CDR2 SFDVKD. The CDR3 loop is CATTTKAGGSSYGYTF. The CDR3 nucleotides are TGTGCCACCACCACTAAGGCGGGGGGTTCGAGCTATGGCTACACCTTC.

The chain combines TRBV28 with TRBJ2-7; TRBD2 agrees at 11 bases. Germline lookup yields CDR1 MDHEN and CDR2 SYDVKM. The V segment lost 3 bases and the J segment 4 bases; nucleotides outside the gene matches: 11. The CDR3 consists of 17 residues. In DNA form, the CDR3 reads TGTGCCAGCAGTTTGGTAGTTAGCGGGGGGGCAGGTTACGAGCAGTACTTC. Translation: CASSLVVSGGAGYEQYF.

This chain joins TRBV7-2 and TRBJ1-6; perhaps TRBD1 as D (5 bases). Trimming left V 1 base short and J 5 bases short, with 15 bases between. The CDR3 covers 17 residues. Germline V CDR1 and CDR2: SGHTA, FQGNSA. CDR3: CASSLDGQGRDNSPLHF. In DNA, the CDR3 is TGTGCCAGCAGCTTAGATGGGCAGGGAAGGGATAATTCACCCCTCCACTTT.

The chain has TRBV2 and TRBJ2-1; 9 bases are a match to TRBD1. V lost 8 bases, J lost 7 bases, and 12 bases stayed unmatched. This CDR3 contains 15 residues. From germline, CDR1 is SNHLY and CDR2 FYNNEI. Here the CDR3 reads CASGPPGQGWNEQFF. The DNA for the CDR3 is TGTGCCAGCGGACCCCCGGGACAGGGTTGGAATGAGCAGTTCTTC.

This clonotype was recorded only once. CDR3 nucleotides: TGTGCCAGCAGTGGGATGGAGGGTGCTAACTATGGCTACACCTTC. This encodes CASSGMEGANYGYTF. J is TRBJ1-2 and V is TRBV6-5, with D hard to call. The germline V gene has CDR1 MNHEY and CDR2 SVGAGI. This CDR3 region has 15 residues. V was pared by 5 bases and J by 0 bases, with 13 bases between.

The chain carries TRBV27 and TRBJ2-5; 12 bases are a match to TRBD2. V was pared by 5 bases and J by 4 bases, with 11 bases of the junction left unmatched. This CDR3 is built from 17 residues. Germline CDR1 is MNHEY and CDR2 is SMNVEV (reference sequence). CDR3 residues: CASSLRGLAGDGETQYF. The CDR3 region has the DNA TGTGCCAGCAGTCTAAGGGGACTAGCGGGCGACGGAGAGACCCAGTACTTC.

The V gene is TRBV9, the J gene TRBJ2-1; the D call may be TRBD1 or TRBD2 (5 bases each). With 0 bases removed from V and 4 bases from J, the gap between germline ends came to 14 bases. There are 16 residues in the CDR3. The germline V gene has CDR1 SGDLS and CDR2 YYNGEE. The CDR3 reads CASSVGGTQVYNEQFF. Written as DNA, the CDR3 is TGTGCCAGCAGCGTAGGAGGGACCCAGGTGTACAATGAGCAGTTCTTC.

The CDR3 sequence is CASSLGFNSPTDTQYF. DNA of the CDR3: TGCGCCAGCAGCTTGGGTTTTAACAGTCCCACAGATACGCAGTATTTT. The genes are TRBV5-1 and TRBJ2-3; D ambiguous. The germline gives CDR1 SGHRS, CDR2 YFSETQ. The CDR3 runs to 16 residues. Trimming removed 0 bases at V and 2 bases at J, with 13 bases between. Complete variable domain (other parts from reference TRBV5-1 and TRBJ2-3): KAGVTQTPRYLIKTRGQQVTLSCSPISGHRSVSWYQQTPGQGLQFLFEYFSETQRNKGNFPGRFSGRQFSNSRSEMNVSTLELGDSALYLCASSLGFNSPTDTQYFGPGTRLTVL.

V is TRBV27 and J is TRBJ1-1; D not resolved. Germline CDR1 and CDR2: MNHEY and SMNVEV (reference sequence). The CDR3 is 13 amino acids. V lost 5 bases and J 6 bases, leaving 13 bases between the germline ends. CDR3 DNA sequence: TGTGCCAGCAGTCGTTGGCCTACGCCTGAAGCTTTCTTT. This encodes CASSRWPTPEAFF.

This clonotype was detected only a few times. V usage is TRBV6-2 or TRBV6-3 and J usage is TRBJ2-7, with unresolved D. Trimming removed 4 bases at V and 3 bases at J, with 16 bases between. The CDR3 has 15 residues. Germline values: CDR1 MNHEY, CDR2 SVGEGT. In DNA form, the CDR3 reads TGTGCCAGCAGTTTGTTGGGGATCAGAGACTACGAGCAGTACTTC. Protein: CASSLLGIRDYEQYF.

This clonotype has only a few counts. The chain recombines TRBV7-3 with TRBJ2-1; 15 positions match TRBD2. The germline V gene has CDR1 SGHTA and CDR2 FQGTGA. V shed 4 bases, J shed 12 bases, and the junction held 4 bases outside the gene matches. The CDR3 is 14 residues long. This chain's CDR3 is CASSSGLAGGGQFF. The CDR3 DNA reads as TGTGCCAGCAGCTCGGGACTAGCGGGGGGCGGGCAGTTCTTC.

This chain connects TRBV6-5 to TRBJ2-3; D uncertain. V was shortened by 3 bases and J by 6 bases, with 16 bases between the two germline ends. The CDR3 has 15 residues. Germline V gene lookup returns CDR1 MNHEY and CDR2 SVGAGI. This chain's CDR3 is CASSYQAAMRDTQYF. The CDR3 bases are TGTGCCAGCAGTTATCAGGCTGCTATGCGGGATACGCAGTATTTT.

The chain is built from TRBV4-1 and TRBJ1-2; D ambiguous. Germline V gives CDR1 MGHRA, CDR2 YSYEKL. The germline V and J ends were trimmed by 1 base and 5 bases, with 17 bases remaining between them. CDR3 length: 16 amino acids. The CDR3 sequence: CASSQVIPRARYGYTF. In DNA, the CDR3 is TGCGCCAGCAGCCAAGTGATTCCCCGAGCTCGGTATGGCTACACCTTC.

The rearrangement joins TRBV15 to TRBJ2-5, with TRBD1 matching 12 bases. V shed 0 bases, J shed 5 bases, and the junction held 7 bases outside the gene matches. Germline-derived CDR1 and CDR2 are LNHNV and YYDKDF (reference sequence). This CDR3 comprises 17 residues. The CDR3 sequence: CATSRDLGTGGFETQYF. The CDR3 DNA sequence: TGTGCCACCAGCAGAGATCTTGGGACAGGGGGCTTCGAGACCCAGTACTTC.

The V gene is TRBV5-6, the J gene TRBJ1-1; D may be TRBD1 (6 bases). The CDR3 has 15 residues. CDR1 and CDR2 from the germline V gene are SGHDT and YYEEEE. Trimming removed 4 bases at V and 7 bases at J, with 20 bases between. The CDR3 coding sequence is TGTGCCAGCAGCCCGCAGGGGCAGGGGAAGGTTGAAGCTTTCTTT. Its protein is CASSPQGQGKVEAFF. Using reference TRBV5-6 and TRBJ1-1 for the parts outside the CDR3, the full variable domain is DAGVTQSPTHLIKTRGQQVTLRCSPKSGHDTVSWYQQALGQGPQFIFQYYEEEERQRGNFPDRFSGHQFPNYSSELNVNALLLGDSALYLCASSPQGQGKVEAFFGQGTRLTVV.